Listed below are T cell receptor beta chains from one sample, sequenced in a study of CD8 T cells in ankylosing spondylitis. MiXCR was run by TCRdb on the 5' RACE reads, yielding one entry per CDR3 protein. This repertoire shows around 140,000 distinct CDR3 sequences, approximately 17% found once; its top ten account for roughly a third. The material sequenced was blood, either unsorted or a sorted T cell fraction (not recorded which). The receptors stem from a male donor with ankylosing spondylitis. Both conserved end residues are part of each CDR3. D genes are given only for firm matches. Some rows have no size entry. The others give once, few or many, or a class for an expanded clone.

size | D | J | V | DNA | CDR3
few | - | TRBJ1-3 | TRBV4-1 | TGCGCCAGCAGCCAGTCCGGAAACACCATATATTTT | CASSQSGNTIYF
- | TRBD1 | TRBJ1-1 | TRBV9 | TGTGCCAGCAGCGGCGACAGGGGCAACACTGAAGCTTTCTTT | CASSGDRGNTEAFF
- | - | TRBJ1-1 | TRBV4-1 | TGCGCCAGCAGCCGCCCCACATTGAACACTGAAGCTTTCTTT | CASSRPTLNTEAFF
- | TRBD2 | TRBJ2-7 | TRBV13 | TGTGCCAGCAGCTTAGAGTCGAGCGGGAGGACCTACGAGCAGTACTTC | CASSLESSGRTYEQYF
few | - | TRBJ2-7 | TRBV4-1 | TGCGCCAGCAGCCTAGCTACGGAGGGGGCAGTCACCTACGAGCAGTACTTC | CASSLATEGAVTYEQYF
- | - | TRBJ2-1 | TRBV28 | TGTGCCAGCAGCCCCCCGTTGTTAGGTAGCGAGCTCTACAATGAGCAGTTCTTC | CASSPPLLGSELYNEQFF
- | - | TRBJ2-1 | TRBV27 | TGTGCCAGCAGCCTACCTCCGTTCGAGCAGTTCTTC | CASSLPPFEQFF
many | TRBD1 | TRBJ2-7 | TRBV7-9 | TGTGCCAGCAGCTTAACCGGGACAGGGGGCTACGAGCAGTACTTC | CASSLTGTGGYEQYF
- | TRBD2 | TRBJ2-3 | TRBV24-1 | TGTGCCACCAGTGATTATAGCGGGAGTGTCGGCACAGATACGCAGTATTTT | CATSDYSGSVGTDTQYF
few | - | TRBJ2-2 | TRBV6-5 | TGTGCCAGCAGTTACTCGAGGGAGCGGGAGCTGTTTTTT | CASSYSRERELFF
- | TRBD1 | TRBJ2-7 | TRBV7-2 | TGTGCCAGCAGCTTTGGGACAGGGGGCCCCTACGAGCAGTACTTC | CASSFGTGGPYEQYF
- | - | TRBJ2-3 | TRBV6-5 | TGTGCCAGCAGTTACTTGGGGGGGGGCGATACGCAGTATTTT | CASSYLGGGDTQYF
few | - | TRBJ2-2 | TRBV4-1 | TGCGCCAGCAGCCAAGTTCGTGACAGCGGGGAGCTGTTTTTT | CASSQVRDSGELFF
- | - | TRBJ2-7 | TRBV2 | TGTGCCAGCAGGGGGCCCGTGTACGAGCAGTACTTC | CASRGPVYEQYF
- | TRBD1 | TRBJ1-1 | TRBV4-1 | TGCGCCAGCAGCTATGGCCTTGGGACAGGGGCTGAAGCTTTCTTT | CASSYGLGTGAEAFF
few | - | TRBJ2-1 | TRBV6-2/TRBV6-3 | TGTGCCAGCAGGGAAAGAGCTAACAATGAGCAGTTCTTC | CASRERANNEQFF
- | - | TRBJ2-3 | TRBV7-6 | TGTGCCAGCAGCGGTCCCCAGGATACGCAGTATTTT | CASSGPQDTQYF
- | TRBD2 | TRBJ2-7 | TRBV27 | TGTGCCAGCAGTTCTAGCGGGGCTCTGAGTGAGCAGTACTTC | CASSSSGALSEQYF
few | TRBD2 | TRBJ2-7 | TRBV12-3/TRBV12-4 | TGTGCCAGCAGTGTGGGTTTAGCGGGGAGAACCTACGAGCAGTACTTC | CASSVGLAGRTYEQYF
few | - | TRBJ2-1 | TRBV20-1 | TGCAGTGTCCCGAAGGTGGGTTCCTACAATGAGCAGTTCTTC | CSVPKVGSYNEQFF
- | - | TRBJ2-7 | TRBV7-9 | TGTGCCAGCAGCTTAAATATCGGTCAGGAGAACTCCTACGAGCAGTACTTC | CASSLNIGQENSYEQYF
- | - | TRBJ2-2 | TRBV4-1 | TGCGCCAGCAGCAAGGGGTCCGGGGAGCTGTTTTTT | CASSKGSGELFF
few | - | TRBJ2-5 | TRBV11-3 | TGTGCCAGCAGCTTAGATGAGGGGGAGACCCAGTACTTC | CASSLDEGETQYF
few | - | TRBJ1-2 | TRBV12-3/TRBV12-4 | TGTGCCAGCGTCGACATTTACGGCTACACCTTC | CASVDIYGYTF
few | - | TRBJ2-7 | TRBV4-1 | TGCGCCAGCAGCCAAGAAGGGTACGCGCAGTACTTC | CASSQEGYAQYF
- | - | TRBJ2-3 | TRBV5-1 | TGCGCCAGCAAGCCTCGACAGGGCACAGATACGCAGTATTTT | CASKPRQGTDTQYF
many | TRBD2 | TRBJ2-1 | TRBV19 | TGTGCCAGTAGCCATGGCGGGGGACTAGAGCAGTTCTTC | CASSHGGGLEQFF
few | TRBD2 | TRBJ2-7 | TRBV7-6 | TGTGCCAGCAGTACGGGGGGGGACGAGCAGTACTTC | CASSTGGDEQYF
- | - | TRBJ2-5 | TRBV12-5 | TGTGCTAGTGGCCAGGACAGACAAGAGACCCAGTACTTC | CASGQDRQETQYF